The TCR beta chain described here comes from a study of identical twins (dated by TCRdb to the mid-2010s). Turning to the overall study: The study deep-sequenced TCR alpha and beta repertoires from monozygotic twins, unrelated adults of various ages and cord blood to test whether fetal clonotypes persist. Replicate twin experiments were performed at different times using different library preparation protocols to rule out contamination.

Comment on this clonotype: Its antigen remains undetermined. No base qualities exist here, and no much larger clone lies one base off it.

Every donor was a healthy Caucasian. Three unrelated non-twin adults were additionally sequenced: a male aged 18 to 29, a male aged 50 to 60 and a female aged 50 to 60. Using Miltenyi CD45RO+ enrichment and human naive T-cell isolation kits, memory (CD45RO+) and naive T cells were isolated from PBMC. V is cut by 4 bases and J by 12 bases, and the space between the germline ends is 19 bases. Including cysteine and phenylalanine, the CDR3 has 14 amino acids. CDR3 DNA only is kept here, 42 bases in frame from base 1. Receptor amplification or capture employed 5' RACE. This sample was sequenced with an Illumina HiSeq 2000. A universal primer binding site was introduced by template switching, and a unique molecular identifier was present in the final cDNA, enabling accurate counting of TCR cDNA molecules. First-strand cDNA for TCR alpha and beta chains was synthesized from specific primers in the conserved constant-segment region. Each cDNA library was double barcoded, with a SMART-Mk sample barcode plus Illumina barcodes, to control for contamination. TruSeq adapter sequences and Illumina sample barcodes were added in two successive PCR steps. The TCR alpha and beta cDNA libraries were sequenced on the Illumina HiSeq platform using custom primers. Processing in the source paper ran as follows. MiGEC was used to process raw reads and extract unique molecular identifiers, and MiXCR was used to find CDR3 positions. Recombination models were inferred per individual with the repgenHMM and IGoR tools using an EM algorithm. The analysis of shared clonotypes was done with the tcR package in R, with sharing normalized by the product of cloneset sizes. To study raw recombination without the effects of thymic and clonal selection, out-of-frame nonproductive sequences were analyzed. The public reads were reprocessed in TCRdb via fastp at Q25 and MiXCR, keeping in-frame beta chains. For every CDR3 protein sequence, its rows merge into one entry that carries the most common genes and DNA. It is TCRdb's table, rather than the study itself, that gives the V and J calls and clone size. The sample data list about 450,000 distinct CDR3 sequences, and approximately 17% of these were observed just once. Of the sample, around 12% is held by the ten largest clones.

Study-wide conclusions, independent of this receptor: Compared with coincidental sharing between unrelated individuals, out-of-frame TCR alpha sequences shared between twins had an excess of sequences with low generation probability. Because the same donors could not be followed over many years, the conclusions relied on cross-sectional statistical analysis. Excess twin sharing in beta out-of-frame sequences was weaker because fewer shared sequences lowered the signal-to-noise ratio. Fewer insertions were carried by abundant cord blood beta clonotypes, a similar but weaker trend appeared in young adult naive repertoires, and no such trend appeared in memory repertoires. Invariant T cells such as MAIT and iNKT could partly confound zero-insertion analyses, though diverse VJ usage argued against this for most clonotypes. Recombination models systematically underestimated out-of-frame TCR alpha sharing in monozygotic twins but agreed with sharing between unrelated individuals.

The chain employs TRBV12-3 or TRBV12-4 and TRBJ2-1, with TRBD2 as a weak D call on 7 bases. The TCR sequence derives from a man aged 45-60 years in good health. The specimen sequenced was naive T cells sorted from blood. The sample's cell subset or site label, decoded: cells isolated with a human naive T-cell isolation kit. In nucleotide form, the sequence is TGTGCCAGCAGTTGGTCTGGCGGGGGCTCCAGGCAGTTCTTC. The encoded protein is CASSWSGGGSRQFF.